Each of the 14 T cell receptor beta chains below was sequenced from the same sample in a study of cytotoxic CD8 clonotypes in ibrutinib-treated CLL. The protocol was immunoSEQ multiplex PCR, while the TCRdb copy is restricted to in-frame clones and leaves out a portion. The table lists roughly 180,000 clones, approximately 72% of them singletons. Material: PBMCs, obtained after 24 months of ibrutinib treatment. The receptors were sampled from a human donor with chronic lymphocytic leukemia.

The genes are TRBV6-5 and TRBJ1-3, with D possibly matching TRBD1 (5 bases). CDR1 and CDR2 (germline): MNHEY, SVGAGI. The CDR3 extends over 15 amino acids. The V and J ends lost 5 bases and 1 base respectively, with 12 bases between them. For the CDR3, the DNA is TGTGCCAGCAGTCGAATTGGGGGATCTGGAAACACCATATATTTT. This codes for CASSRIGGSGNTIYF.

The rearrangement joins TRBV28 to TRBJ1-2, with unresolved D. Looked up from germline, CDR1 is MDHEN and CDR2 is SYDVKM. The ends were cut back, 10 bases at V and 0 bases at J, with 9 bases in the middle. CDR3 length: 12 residues. The CDR3 protein is CATDTANYGYTF. In DNA form, the CDR3 reads TGTGCCACCGACACGGCTAACTATGGCTACACCTTC.

The V and J genes are TRBV10-3 and TRBJ2-5, with a tentative D call TRBD2 (5 bases). Germline lookup yields CDR1 ENHRY and CDR2 SYGVKD. V gave up 10 bases and J gave up 2 bases, with 14 bases separating them. The CDR3 runs to 13 residues. For the CDR3, the DNA is TGTGCCACCCATTCAGCGGAACAAGAGACCCAGTACTTC. Its protein is CATHSAEQETQYF.

The chain recombines TRBV7-6 with TRBJ2-3; 10 positions agree with TRBD2. V was clipped by 2 bases and J by 2 bases; unmatched bases: 7. The germline gives CDR1 SGHVS, CDR2 FNYEAQ. The CDR3 is 17 residues long. The CDR3 loop is CASSLFGGLADTDTQYF. For the CDR3, the DNA is TGTGCCAGCAGCTTATTCGGCGGACTAGCGGACACAGATACGCAGTATTTT.

The J gene is TRBJ2-7, the V gene TRBV4-3, with unresolved D. This CDR3 comprises 14 residues. Germline V CDR1 and CDR2: LGHNA, YSLEER. Trimming left V 4 bases short and J 2 bases short, with 12 bases between. CDR3 region: CASSRNRLAYEQYF. CDR3 bases: TGCGCCAGCAGCCGAAATAGACTTGCCTACGAGCAGTACTTC.

The rearrangement joins TRBV30 to TRBJ2-1; the D is unclear. CDR3 length: 12 residues. Germline V CDR1 and CDR2: GTSNPN, SVGIG (reference sequence). V was pared by 0 bases and J by 10 bases, with 10 bases between. CDR3 bases: TGTGCCTGGAGTGTTAGGCCCCCCGAGCAGTTCTTC. Residues: CAWSVRPPEQFF.

In its sample, this clone was seen a few times. This chain connects TRBV5-4 to TRBJ2-1, with D possibly matching TRBD2 (6 bases). This CDR3 contains 14 residues. The V end was cut by 6 bases, the J end by 0 bases, with 10 bases between. The germline gives CDR1 SGHNT, CDR2 YYREEE (reference sequence). The CDR3 DNA follows: TGTGCCAGCACTAGCGTTAGCTCCTACAATGAGCAGTTCTTC. This encodes CASTSVSSYNEQFF.

This clone was found once. The chain combines TRBV9 with TRBJ2-3, with 8 bases aligning to TRBD2. Germline CDR1 reads SGDLS; CDR2 reads YYNGEE. V was pared by 2 bases and J by 3 bases, with 5 bases of the junction left unmatched. The CDR3 length is 15 residues. The CDR3 nucleotides are TGTGCCAGCAGCGTGTCGGGAGGGCCTACAGATACGCAGTATTTT. Its translation: CASSVSGGPTDTQYF.

The chain carries TRBV30 and TRBJ2-7; 8 nucleotides line up with TRBD2. Germline V CDR1 and CDR2: GTSNPN, SVGIG (reference sequence). V shed 3 bases, J shed 3 bases, and the junction held 13 bases outside the gene matches. The CDR3 covers 16 residues. The CDR3 is CAWSTSPGLGVYEQYF. The CDR3 DNA sequence: TGTGCCTGGAGCACCTCGCCGGGACTAGGTGTCTACGAGCAGTACTTC. The whole variable domain, filled in from reference TRBV30 and TRBJ2-7, reads SQTIHQWPATLVQPVGSPLSLECTVEGTSNPNLYWYRQAAGRGLQLLFYSVGIGQISSEVPQNLSASRPQDRQFILSSKKLLLSDSGFYLCAWSTSPGLGVYEQYFGPGTRLTVT.

This rearrangement joins TRBV29-1 to TRBJ2-1, with D possibly matching TRBD2 (5 bases). The CDR3 covers 14 residues. Germline loops: CDR1 SQVTM, CDR2 ANQGSEA. V was trimmed by 4 bases and J by 0 bases, leaving 10 bases between them. In DNA form, the CDR3 reads TGCAGCGTTGGTGGCGGGCACTCCTACAATGAGCAGTTCTTC. Translated: CSVGGGHSYNEQFF.

This chain joins TRBV28 and TRBJ2-5, with TRBD2 matching 9 bases. Unmatched junction bases numbered 22, after V lost 4 bases and J lost 7 bases. The CDR3 loop spans 19 amino acids. CDR1 and CDR2 (germline): MDHEN, SYDVKM. This CDR3 is CASSSGTSLGLAGFGTQYF. Written as DNA, the CDR3 is TGTGCCAGCAGTTCAGGGACGTCTCTTGGGCTAGCGGGGTTCGGGACCCAGTACTTC.

J is TRBJ2-7 and V is TRBV6-1; D gene uncertain. V was shortened by 5 bases and J by 1 base, with 3 bases between the two germline ends. The CDR3 has 11 residues. CDR1 and CDR2 from the germline V gene are MNHNS and SASEGT. CDR3 in DNA: TGTGCCAGCAGTTTTTCCTACGAGCAGTACTTC. Translating gives CASSFSYEQYF.

This clone was found a few times. The V and J genes are TRBV21-1 and TRBJ2-3; the table's TRBD2 call for D was not verified on the DNA. TRBV21-1 is assigned pseudogene status. The CDR3 is 16 amino acids. This CDR3 is CASSGRTSGRGDTQYF. CDR3 DNA sequence: TGTGCCAGCAGCGGCCGCACTAGCGGGAGAGGTGATACGCAGTATTTT.

The chain carries TRBV19 and TRBJ1-2; TRBD1 might be the D (6 bases). Trimming stripped 6 bases from V and 4 bases from J, with 18 bases between. The CDR3 is 15 residues long. Germline CDR1 is LNHDA and CDR2 is SQIVND (reference sequence). The chain's CDR3 is CASSSAFRGGYGYTF. The CDR3 DNA sequence: TGTGCCAGTAGCTCCGCGTTCAGGGGCGGCTATGGCTACACCTTC.